This TCR beta chain comes out of a study of beta chain features in type 1 diabetes. Overall study: The patients were much like the healthy donors in age, gender and cell yields. Regarding the study as a whole: With patients and controls alike, PCR might favor shorter templates to an equal degree. In every one of the four CD4+ subsets, TCRB CDR3s were moderately but significantly shorter in Type 1 diabetes patients. TCRB repertoires of naive, central memory and Treg cells appeared more similar among patients than among healthy donors.

Expressed TCRB transcripts were sequenced, since all the RNA that had been isolated was reverse transcribed. Here immunoSEQ multiplex PCR was the method, and the copy in TCRdb shows in-frame clones only, minus some. The table includes 300,000 to 350,000 clones, roughly 9% detected once. Regarding this clone: Its antigen remains unidentified.

The sample taken for sequencing was central memory CD4+ T cells from blood. The receptor was derived from a man aged 25 to 40 with type 1 diabetes.

CDR3 sequence (DNA): TGTGCCATCAGCGACCGGGACAGATTAAACTATGGCTACACCTTC. Amino acid sequence: CAISDRDRLNYGYTF. The gene calls are TRBV10-3 and TRBJ1-2; 7 bases are shared with TRBD1. Germline V gene data show CDR1 as ENHRY and CDR2 as SYGVKD. CDR3 length: 15 amino acids. The V segment lost 6 bases and the J segment 2 bases; nucleotides outside the gene matches: 9.